This TCR beta chain was sequenced for a study of blood T cell repertoires in COVID-19. Whole-study context: Samples taken during acute and convalescent COVID-19 were collected in the United States, Italy and Spain.

Generated by immunoSEQ multiplex PCR, the TCRdb table keeps only in-frame clones and is missing some. The profile shows 270,000 or so clones, 80% to 90% of them singletons. Individuals aged about 18 to 89 years were recruited from 24 US areas. Cohort allocation depended upon clinical history that participants reported. The V gene's germline CDR1 is MDHEN and CDR2 SYDVKM. The CDR3 extends over 16 amino acids. V was pared by 3 bases and J by 0 bases, with 13 bases between. Sequencing input: PBMCs or T cells enriched from blood (not recorded which). The source of this sequence is a woman aged 25 to 39 with acute COVID-19. The chain has TRBV28 and TRBJ2-3; D not certain. The CDR3 here is CASSFFFPTSTDTQYF. The CDR3 DNA follows: TGTGCCAGCAGTTTCTTCTTTCCTACTAGCACAGATACGCAGTATTTT.